These T cell receptor beta chains were read from a single sample in a study of blood T cell repertoires in COVID-19. Some clones are missing from TCRdb's copy, which holds only in-frame ones; the method was immunoSEQ multiplex PCR. Among about 62,000 clones, around 87% were seen once, and the ten largest hold roughly 0.94%. Sequenced input: peripheral blood. These receptors were obtained from a man aged 65 to 79 with acute or convalescent COVID-19. Both conserved end residues are trimmed from each CDR3. Fields, in order: CDR3 protein, V gene, D gene, CDR3 length. D genes are given only for firm matches.

CDR3: ATSGRSGDLGPGNQPQH
V: TRBV15
D: NA
length: 17

CDR3: ASSLVAREVVRPGELF
V: TRBV11-2
D: TRBD2
length: 16

CDR3: ASSLGPGQVDHEQY
V: TRBV11-3
D: TRBD1
length: 14

CDR3: ASIDNPGASGNTIY
V: TRBV10-2
D: NA
length: 14

CDR3: ASSLGRGGAGETQY
V: TRBV5-1
D: TRBD1
length: 14

CDR3: ASGLTGEARINYGYT
V: TRBV12-5
D: TRBD1
length: 15

CDR3: ASSQDLGQGGYEQY
V: TRBV4-1
D: TRBD1
length: 14

CDR3: ASSRTGDSYNEQF
V: TRBV19
D: TRBD1
length: 13

CDR3: ASTTGRAEQY
V: TRBV2
D: NA
length: 10

CDR3: ASGLVRGSGANVLT
V: TRBV12-5
D: NA
length: 14

CDR3: ASSQVPTGSYEQY
V: TRBV3-1/TRBV3-2
D: NA
length: 13

CDR3: ASSRDTPATGELF
V: TRBV7-9
D: NA
length: 13

CDR3: ASSDSSVLGTSNTDTQY
V: TRBV6-4
D: TRBD2
length: 17

CDR3: ASKAGRPWQY
V: TRBV2
D: NA
length: 10

CDR3: ASSLTGGRAGELF
V: TRBV5-1
D: TRBD1
length: 13

CDR3: AWSLRENFRDGELF
V: TRBV30
D: NA
length: 14

CDR3: ASSEEGAAPYNEQF
V: TRBV6-1
D: NA
length: 14

CDR3: ASSPRIGVSANEQY
V: TRBV7-6
D: NA
length: 14